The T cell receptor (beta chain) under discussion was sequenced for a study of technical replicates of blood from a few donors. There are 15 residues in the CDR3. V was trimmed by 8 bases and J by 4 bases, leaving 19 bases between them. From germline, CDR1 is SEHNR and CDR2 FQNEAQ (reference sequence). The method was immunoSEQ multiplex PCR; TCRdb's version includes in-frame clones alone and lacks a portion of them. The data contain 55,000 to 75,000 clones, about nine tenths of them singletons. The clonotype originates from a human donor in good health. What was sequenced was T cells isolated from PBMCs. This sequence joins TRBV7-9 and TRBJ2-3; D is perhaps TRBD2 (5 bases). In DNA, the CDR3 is TGTGCCAGCTCGTGGACTTTTACCGGGTCAGATACGCAGTATTTT. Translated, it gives CASSWTFTGSDTQYF.